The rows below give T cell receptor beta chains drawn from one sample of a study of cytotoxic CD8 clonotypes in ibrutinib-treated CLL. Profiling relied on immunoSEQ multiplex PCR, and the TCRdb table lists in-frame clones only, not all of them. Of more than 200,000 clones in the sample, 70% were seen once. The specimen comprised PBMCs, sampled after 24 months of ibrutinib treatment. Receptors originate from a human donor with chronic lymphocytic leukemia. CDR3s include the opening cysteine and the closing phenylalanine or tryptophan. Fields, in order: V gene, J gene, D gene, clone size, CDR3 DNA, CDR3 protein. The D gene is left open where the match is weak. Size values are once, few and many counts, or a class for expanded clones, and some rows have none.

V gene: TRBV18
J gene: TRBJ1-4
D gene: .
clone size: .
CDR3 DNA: TGTGCCAGCTCATTTTCCGGGATTTCTAATGAAAAACTGTTTTTT
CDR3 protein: CASSFSGISNEKLFF

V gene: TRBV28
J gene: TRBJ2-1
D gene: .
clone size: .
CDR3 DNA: TGTGCCAGCAGTTTGCCCCCTGGGGAAGCGGAACAATACAATGAGCAGTTCTTC
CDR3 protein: CASSLPPGEAEQYNEQFF

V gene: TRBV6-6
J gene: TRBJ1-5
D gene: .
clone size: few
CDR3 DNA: TGTGCCAGCACCCCCCTGGTGAGTAATCAGCCCCAGCATTTT
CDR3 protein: CASTPLVSNQPQHF

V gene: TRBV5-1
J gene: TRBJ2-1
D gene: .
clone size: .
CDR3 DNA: TGCGCCAGCAGCTTGGACGGTTTCCTAAATGAGCAGTTCTTC
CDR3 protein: CASSLDGFLNEQFF

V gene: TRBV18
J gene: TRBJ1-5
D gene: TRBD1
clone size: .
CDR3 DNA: TGTGCCAGCTCACCGGGACAGGGTAACAATCAGCCCCAGCATTTT
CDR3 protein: CASSPGQGNNQPQHF

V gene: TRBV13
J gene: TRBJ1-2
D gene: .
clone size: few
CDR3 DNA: TGTGCCAGCAGCTTAGGCACGCCCCTATATGGCTACACCTTC
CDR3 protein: CASSLGTPLYGYTF

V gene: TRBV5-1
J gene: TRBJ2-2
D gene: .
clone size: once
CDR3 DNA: TGCGCCAGCAGCTCGGCCCCTGAGGAGGCAGTGTTTTTCGCCGGGGAGCTGTTTTTT
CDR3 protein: CASSSAPEEAVFFAGELFF

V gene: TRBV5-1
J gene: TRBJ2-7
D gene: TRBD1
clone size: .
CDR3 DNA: TGCGCCAGCAGCCCGGGGACAGGAGGCTACGGGCAGTACTTC
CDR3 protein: CASSPGTGGYGQYF

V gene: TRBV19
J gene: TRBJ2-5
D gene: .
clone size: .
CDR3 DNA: TGTGCCAGTAGTATAGCTGATAATCGTGTGACCCAGTACTTC
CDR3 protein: CASSIADNRVTQYF

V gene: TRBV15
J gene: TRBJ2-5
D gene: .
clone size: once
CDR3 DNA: TGTGCCACCAGCAGAGAAGGCGCCTTACAAGAGACCCAGTACTTC
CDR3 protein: CATSREGALQETQYF